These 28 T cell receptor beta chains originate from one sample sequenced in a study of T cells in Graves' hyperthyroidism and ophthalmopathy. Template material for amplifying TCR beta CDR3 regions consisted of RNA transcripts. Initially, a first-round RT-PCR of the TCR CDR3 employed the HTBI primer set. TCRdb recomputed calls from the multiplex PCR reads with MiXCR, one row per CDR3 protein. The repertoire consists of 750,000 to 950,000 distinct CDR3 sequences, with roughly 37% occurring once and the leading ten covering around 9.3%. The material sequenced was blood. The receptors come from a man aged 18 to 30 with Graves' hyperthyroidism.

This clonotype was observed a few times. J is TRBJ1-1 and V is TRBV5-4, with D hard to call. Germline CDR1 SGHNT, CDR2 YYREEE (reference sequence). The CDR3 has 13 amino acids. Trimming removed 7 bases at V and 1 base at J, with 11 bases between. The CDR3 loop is CASLAKGNTEAFF. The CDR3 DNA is TGTGCCAGCCTGGCCAAGGGGAACACTGAAGCTTTCTTT.

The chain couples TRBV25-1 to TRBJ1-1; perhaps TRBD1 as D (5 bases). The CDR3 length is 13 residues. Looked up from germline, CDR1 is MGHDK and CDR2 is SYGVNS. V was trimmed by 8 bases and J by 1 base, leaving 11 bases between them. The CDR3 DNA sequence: TGTGCCAGCTCGGACATGACGAACACTGAAGCTTTCTTT. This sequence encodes CASSDMTNTEAFF.

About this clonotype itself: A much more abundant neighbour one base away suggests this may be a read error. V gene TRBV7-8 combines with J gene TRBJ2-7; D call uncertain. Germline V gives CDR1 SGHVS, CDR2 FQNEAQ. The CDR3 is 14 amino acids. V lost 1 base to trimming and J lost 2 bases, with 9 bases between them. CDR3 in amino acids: CASSLVMGTYEQYF. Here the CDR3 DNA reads TGTGCCAGCAGCTTAGTGATGGGAACCTACGAGCAGTACTTC.

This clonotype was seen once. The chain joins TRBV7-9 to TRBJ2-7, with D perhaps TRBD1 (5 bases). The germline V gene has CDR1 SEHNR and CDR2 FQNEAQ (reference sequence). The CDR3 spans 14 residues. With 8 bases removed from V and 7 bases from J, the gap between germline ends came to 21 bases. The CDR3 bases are TGTGCCAGCGGCGAAGGGGCCCCAGCCGGGGAGCAGTACTTC. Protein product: CASGEGAPAGEQYF.

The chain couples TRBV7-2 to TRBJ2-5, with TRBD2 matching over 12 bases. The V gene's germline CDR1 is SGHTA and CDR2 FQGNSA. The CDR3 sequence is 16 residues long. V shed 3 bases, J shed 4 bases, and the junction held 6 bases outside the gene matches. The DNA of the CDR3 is TGTGCCAGCAGCTTTAGTACGGGACTAGCGGGAGAGACCCAGTACTTC. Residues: CASSFSTGLAGETQYF.

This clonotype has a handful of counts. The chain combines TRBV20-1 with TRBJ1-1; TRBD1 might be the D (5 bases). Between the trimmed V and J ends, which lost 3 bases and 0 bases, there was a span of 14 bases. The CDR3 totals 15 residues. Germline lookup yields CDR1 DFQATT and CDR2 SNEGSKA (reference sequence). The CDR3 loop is CSARQPGLVNTEAFF. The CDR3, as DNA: TGCAGTGCTAGGCAACCGGGACTGGTGAACACTGAAGCTTTCTTT.

DNA for the CDR3: TGTGCCAGCAGGAATACAGGGTCTGGCTACACCTTC. Residues: CASRNTGSGYTF. This sequence joins TRBV25-1 and TRBJ1-2, with TRBD1 as a possible D gene (6 bases). CDR1 MGHDK and CDR2 SYGVNS come from the germline V gene. The ends were cut back, 6 bases at V and 7 bases at J, with 12 bases in the middle. This CDR3 is 12 amino acids long.

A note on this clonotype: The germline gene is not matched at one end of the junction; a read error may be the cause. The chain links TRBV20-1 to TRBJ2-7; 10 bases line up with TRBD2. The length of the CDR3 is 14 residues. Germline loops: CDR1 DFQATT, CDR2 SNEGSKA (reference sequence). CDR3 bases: TGCAGTGCTAGCCTAGCGGGAGTCGGGTACGAGCAGCACTTC. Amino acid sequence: CSASLAGVGYEQHF.

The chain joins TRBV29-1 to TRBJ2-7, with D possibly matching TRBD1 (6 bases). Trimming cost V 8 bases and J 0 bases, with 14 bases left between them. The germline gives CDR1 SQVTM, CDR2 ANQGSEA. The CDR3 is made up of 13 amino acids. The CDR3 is CSRQALSSYEQYF. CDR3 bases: TGCAGCAGACAGGCCCTTAGCTCCTACGAGCAGTACTTC.

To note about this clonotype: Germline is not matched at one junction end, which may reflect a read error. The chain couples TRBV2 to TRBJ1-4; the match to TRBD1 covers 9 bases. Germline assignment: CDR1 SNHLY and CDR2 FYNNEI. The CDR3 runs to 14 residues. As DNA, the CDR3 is TGTGCCAGCAAGGGGGGGACAGGGTCAGAAAAACTGTTATTT. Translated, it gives CASKGGTGSEKLLF.

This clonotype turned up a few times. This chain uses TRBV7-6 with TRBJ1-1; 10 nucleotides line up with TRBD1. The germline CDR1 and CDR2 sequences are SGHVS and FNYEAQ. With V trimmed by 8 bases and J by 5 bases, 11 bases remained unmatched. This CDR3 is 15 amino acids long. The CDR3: CASSPKDRGQTEAFF. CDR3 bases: TGTGCCAGCTCACCAAAAGACAGGGGGCAAACTGAAGCTTTCTTT.

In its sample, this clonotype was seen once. The CDR3 DNA follows: TGTGCCAGCAGCTACGGGAAGACTGAAGCTTTCTTT. Encoded protein: CASSYGKTEAFF. The rearrangement joins TRBV7-9 to TRBJ1-1, with unresolved D. V lost 4 bases and J lost 5, with 8 bases in between. This CDR3 is 12 amino acids long. In germline, CDR1 is SEHNR, CDR2 FQNEAQ (reference sequence).

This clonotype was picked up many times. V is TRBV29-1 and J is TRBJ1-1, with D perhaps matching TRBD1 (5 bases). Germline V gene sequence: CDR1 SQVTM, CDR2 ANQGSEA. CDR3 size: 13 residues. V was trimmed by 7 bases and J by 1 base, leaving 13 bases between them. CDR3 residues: CSAGGGANTEAFF. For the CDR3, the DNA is TGCAGCGCCGGGGGAGGGGCGAACACTGAAGCTTTCTTT.

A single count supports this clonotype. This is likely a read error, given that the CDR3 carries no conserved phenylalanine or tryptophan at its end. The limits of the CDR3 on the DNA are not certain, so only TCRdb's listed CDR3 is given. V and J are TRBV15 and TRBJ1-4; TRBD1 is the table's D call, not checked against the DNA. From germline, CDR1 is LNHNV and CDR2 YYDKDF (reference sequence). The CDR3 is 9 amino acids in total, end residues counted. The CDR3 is CATSSIGGI.

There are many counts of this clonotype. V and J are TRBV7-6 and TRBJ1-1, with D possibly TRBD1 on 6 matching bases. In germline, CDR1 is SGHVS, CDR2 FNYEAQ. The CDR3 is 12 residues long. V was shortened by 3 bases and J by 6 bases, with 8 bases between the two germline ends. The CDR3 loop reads CASSFSGAEAFF. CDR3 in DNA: TGTGCCAGCAGCTTTTCAGGGGCTGAAGCTTTCTTT. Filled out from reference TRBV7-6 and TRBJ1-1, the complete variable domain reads GAGVSQSPRYKVTKRGQDVALRCDPISGHVSLYWYRQALGQGPEFLTYFNYEAQQDKSGLPNDRFSAERPEGSISTLTIQRTEQRDSAMYRCASSFSGAEAFFGQGTRLTVV.

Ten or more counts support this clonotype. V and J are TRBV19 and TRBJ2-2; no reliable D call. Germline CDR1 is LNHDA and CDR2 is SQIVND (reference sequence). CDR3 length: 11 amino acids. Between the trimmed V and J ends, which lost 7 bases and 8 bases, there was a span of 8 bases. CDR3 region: CASTLGGELFF. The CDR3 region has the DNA TGTGCCAGTACCCTGGGAGGGGAGCTGTTTTTT.

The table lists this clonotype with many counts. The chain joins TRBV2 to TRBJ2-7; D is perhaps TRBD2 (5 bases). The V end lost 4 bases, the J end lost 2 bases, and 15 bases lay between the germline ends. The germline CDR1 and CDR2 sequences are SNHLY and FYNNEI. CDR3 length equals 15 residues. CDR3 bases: TGTGCCAGCAGTGTCGACGGGGATCTAGCCTACGAGCAGTACTTC. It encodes CASSVDGDLAYEQYF.

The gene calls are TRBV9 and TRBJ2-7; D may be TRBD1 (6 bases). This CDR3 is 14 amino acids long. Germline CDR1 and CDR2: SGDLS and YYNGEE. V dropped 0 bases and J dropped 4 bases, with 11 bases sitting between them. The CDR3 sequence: CASSVDPTGYEQYF. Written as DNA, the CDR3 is TGTGCCAGCAGCGTAGACCCTACAGGGTACGAGCAGTACTTC.

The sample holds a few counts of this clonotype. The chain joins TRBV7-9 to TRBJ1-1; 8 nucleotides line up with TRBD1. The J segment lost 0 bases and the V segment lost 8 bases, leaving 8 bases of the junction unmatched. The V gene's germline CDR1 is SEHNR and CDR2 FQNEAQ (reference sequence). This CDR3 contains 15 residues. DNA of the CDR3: TGTGCCAGCTCGGAACAGGGGGTGCTGAACACTGAAGCTTTCTTT. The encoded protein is CASSEQGVLNTEAFF.

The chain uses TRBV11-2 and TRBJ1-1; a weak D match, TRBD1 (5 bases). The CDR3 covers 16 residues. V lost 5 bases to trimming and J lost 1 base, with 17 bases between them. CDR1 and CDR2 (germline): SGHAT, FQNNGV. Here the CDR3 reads CASSPEGYHSNTEAFF. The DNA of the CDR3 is TGTGCCAGCAGCCCAGAGGGGTACCATTCGAACACTGAAGCTTTCTTT.

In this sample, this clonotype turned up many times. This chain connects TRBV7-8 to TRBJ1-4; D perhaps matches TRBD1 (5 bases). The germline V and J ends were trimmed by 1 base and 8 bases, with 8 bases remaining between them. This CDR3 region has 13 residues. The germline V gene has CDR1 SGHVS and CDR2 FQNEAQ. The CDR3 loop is CASSLEWGEKLFF. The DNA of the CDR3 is TGTGCCAGCAGCTTAGAGTGGGGCGAAAAACTGTTTTTT.

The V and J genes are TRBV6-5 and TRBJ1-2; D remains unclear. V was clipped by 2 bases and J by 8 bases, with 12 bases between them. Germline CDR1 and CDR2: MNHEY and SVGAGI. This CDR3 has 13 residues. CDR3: CASSYDGSEGYTF. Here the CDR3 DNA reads TGTGCCAGCAGTTACGATGGGTCGGAAGGCTACACCTTC.

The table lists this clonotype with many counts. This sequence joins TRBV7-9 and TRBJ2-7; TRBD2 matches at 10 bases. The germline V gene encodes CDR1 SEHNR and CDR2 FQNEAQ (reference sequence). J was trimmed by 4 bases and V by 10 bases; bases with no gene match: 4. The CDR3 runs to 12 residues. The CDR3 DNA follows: TGTGCCACGAAGCGGGAGGGGTACGAGCAGTACTTC. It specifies CATKREGYEQYF. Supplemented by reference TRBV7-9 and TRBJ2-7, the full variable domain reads DTGVSQNPRHKITKRGQNVTFRCDPISEHNRLYWYRQTLGQGPEFLTYFQNEAQLEKSRLLSDRFSAERPKGSFSTLEIQRTEQGDSAMYLCATKREGYEQYFGPGTRLTVT.

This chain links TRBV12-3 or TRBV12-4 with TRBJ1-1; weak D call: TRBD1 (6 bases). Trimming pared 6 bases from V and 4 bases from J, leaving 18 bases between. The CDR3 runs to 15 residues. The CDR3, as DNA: TGTGCCAGCAGCCCATCGGGGGGCTCGGGCACTGAAGCTTTCTTT. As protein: CASSPSGGSGTEAFF.

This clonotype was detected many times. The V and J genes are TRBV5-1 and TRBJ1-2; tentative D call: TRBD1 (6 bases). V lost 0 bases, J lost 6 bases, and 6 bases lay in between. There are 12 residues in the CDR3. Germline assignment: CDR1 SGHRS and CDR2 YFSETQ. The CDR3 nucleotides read TGCGCCAGCAGCTTGGAGGGGGATGGCTACACCTTC. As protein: CASSLEGDGYTF.

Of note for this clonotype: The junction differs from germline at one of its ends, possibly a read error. The CDR3 DNA is TGCGCCAGCAGCCCGGCGGTAGCGGGAGCCCACTACGAGCAGTACTTC. It encodes CASSPAVAGAHYEQYF. The chain couples TRBV7-2 to TRBJ2-7; TRBD2 matches at 9 bases. Germline V lookup: CDR1 SGHTA, CDR2 FQGNSA. This CDR3 has 16 amino acids.

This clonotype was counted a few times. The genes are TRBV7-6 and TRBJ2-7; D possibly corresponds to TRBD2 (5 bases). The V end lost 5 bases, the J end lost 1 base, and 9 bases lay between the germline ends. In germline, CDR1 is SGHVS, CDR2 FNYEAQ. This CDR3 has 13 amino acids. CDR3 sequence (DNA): TGTGCCAGCAGCGTTAGCGATTCCTACGAGCAGTACTTC. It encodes CASSVSDSYEQYF.

The DNA of the CDR3 is TGTGCTAGTGGTTTGAGCGATAATTCACCCCTCCACTTT. It translates to CASGLSDNSPLHF. This chain links TRBV12-5 with TRBJ1-6; D not certain. V lost 2 bases to trimming and J lost 5 bases, with 4 bases between them. The CDR3 is made up of 13 amino acids. Germline V CDR1 and CDR2: LGHNT, FRNRAP.